These T cell receptor beta chains were read from a single sample in a study of cytomegalovirus exposure and HLA in healthy donors. The data were produced by immunoSEQ multiplex PCR, yet TCRdb's version contains in-frame clones alone and is incomplete. Here the sample spans more than 45,000 clones, 89% being singletons. Sequences were obtained from PBMCs. Receptors originate from a woman under 30 in good health and CMV-seronegative. Each CDR3 is given with its conserved first and last residue. The order of the fields is CDR3 length, D gene, clone size, V gene, J gene, CDR3 protein, CDR3 DNA. D genes are given only for firm matches. Clone size is not always given. Where it is, it says once, few, many or a class for expanded clones.

12	.	.	TRBV6-1	TRBJ2-3	CASISRADTQYF	TGTGCCAGCATTAGCAGGGCAGATACGCAGTATTTT
13	.	.	TRBV6-5	TRBJ1-1	CASIVASGTEAFF	TGTGCCAGCATAGTGGCGTCGGGGACTGAAGCTTTCTTT
15	.	.	TRBV5-1	TRBJ1-6	CASSLAVGGNSPLHF	TGCGCCAGCAGCTTGGCCGTCGGCGGGAATTCACCCCTCCACTTT
12	.	.	TRBV18	TRBJ2-7	CASSPYDNEQYF	TGTGCCAGCTCACCCTACGATAACGAGCAGTACTTC
13	.	.	TRBV7-2	TRBJ1-1	CASSLKGFTEAFF	TGTGCCAGCAGCTTAAAGGGGTTCACTGAAGCTTTCTTT
14	.	few	TRBV19	TRBJ1-4	CASSPGTYNEKLFF	TGTGCCAGTAGTCCGGGGACATACAATGAAAAACTGTTTTTT
16	TRBD1	once	TRBV4-2	TRBJ1-2	CASSQDRDRAGYGYTF	TGTGCCAGCAGCCAAGATAGGGACAGGGCGGGCTATGGCTACACCTTC
15	TRBD1	.	TRBV4-1	TRBJ1-5	CASSQDRGPNQPQHF	TGCGCCAGCAGCCAGGACAGGGGTCCAAATCAGCCCCAGCATTTT
15	TRBD1	once	TRBV19	TRBJ1-6	CASSNQGTENSPLHF	TGTGCCAGTAGCAACCAAGGGACAGAGAATTCACCCCTCCACTTT
14	.	.	TRBV4-1	TRBJ1-4	CASSQGGSGEKLFF	TGCGCCAGCAGCCAAGGAGGGTCGGGGGAAAAACTGTTTTTT
19	.	.	TRBV21-1	TRBJ1-4	CASSKALLGREGFREKLFF	TGTGCCAGCAGCAAAGCGCTTTTAGGCAGGGAGGGATTTCGAGAAAAACTGTTTTTT
12	.	.	TRBV5-4	TRBJ1-1	CASSRGSTEAFF	TGTGCCAGCAGCCGCGGTAGCACTGAAGCTTTCTTT
14	TRBD1	.	TRBV18	TRBJ2-7	CASSPGTGDYEQYF	TGTGCCAGCTCACCGGGTACAGGGGACTACGAGCAGTACTTC
13	.	.	TRBV7-8	TRBJ2-7	CASSLKLSYEQYF	TGTGCCAGCAGCTTAAAGCTCTCCTACGAGCAGTACTTC
17	TRBD2	.	TRBV5-4	TRBJ2-2	CASSLASGGRNTGELFF	TGTGCCAGCAGCTTGGCTAGCGGGGGGAGGAACACCGGGGAGCTGTTTTTT
14	TRBD2	.	TRBV10-2	TRBJ2-3	CASRTSGNTDTQYF	TGCGCCAGCAGAACTAGCGGAAACACAGATACGCAGTATTTT
12	.	.	TRBV19	TRBJ2-5	CASSTDQETQYF	TGTGCCAGTAGTACAGACCAAGAGACCCAGTACTTC
15	TRBD1	.	TRBV5-1	TRBJ2-7	CASSNGTGGWYEQYF	TGCGCCAGCAGCAACGGGACAGGGGGCTGGTACGAGCAGTACTTC
16	TRBD2	.	TRBV7-2	TRBJ2-5	CASSRHSSGSLETQYF	TGTGCCAGCAGCCGTCACAGTAGCGGGAGTTTGGAGACCCAGTACTTC
17	.	.	TRBV11-3	TRBJ1-6	CASSSRNWAGPSTPLHF	TGTGCCAGCAGCTCCCGGAATTGGGCAGGGCCATCCACACCCCTCCACTTT
14	.	.	TRBV9	TRBJ1-1	CASSVGQQGTEAFF	TGTGCCAGCAGCGTAGGTCAGCAGGGAACTGAAGCTTTCTTT
12	.	.	TRBV6-1	TRBJ2-2	CASSPNTGELFF	TGTGCCAGCAGCCCAAACACCGGGGAGCTGTTTTTT
17	.	.	TRBV5-1	TRBJ2-1	CASSLALASSSYNEQFF	TGCGCCAGCAGCTTGGCCCTAGCCTCGAGCTCCTACAATGAGCAGTTCTTC
16	.	.	TRBV7-9	TRBJ1-2	CASSSGGQGRDYGYTF	TGTGCCAGCAGCTCCGGGGGGCAGGGGCGCGACTATGGCTACACCTTC
15	.	.	TRBV5-1	TRBJ2-1	CASSLNRNSYNEQFF	TGCGCCAGCAGCCTTAACAGGAACTCCTACAATGAGCAGTTCTTC
12	.	.	TRBV29-1	TRBJ2-2	CSVVGGTGELFF	TGCAGCGTCGTAGGCGGGACCGGGGAGCTGTTTTTT
15	.	.	TRBV28	TRBJ2-1	CASRRSGGTYNEQFF	TGTGCCAGCAGACGGAGCGGAGGGACCTACAATGAGCAGTTCTTC
13	.	.	TRBV4-1	TRBJ2-1	CASSQEWSNEQFF	TGCGCCAGCAGCCAAGAATGGAGCAATGAGCAGTTCTTC